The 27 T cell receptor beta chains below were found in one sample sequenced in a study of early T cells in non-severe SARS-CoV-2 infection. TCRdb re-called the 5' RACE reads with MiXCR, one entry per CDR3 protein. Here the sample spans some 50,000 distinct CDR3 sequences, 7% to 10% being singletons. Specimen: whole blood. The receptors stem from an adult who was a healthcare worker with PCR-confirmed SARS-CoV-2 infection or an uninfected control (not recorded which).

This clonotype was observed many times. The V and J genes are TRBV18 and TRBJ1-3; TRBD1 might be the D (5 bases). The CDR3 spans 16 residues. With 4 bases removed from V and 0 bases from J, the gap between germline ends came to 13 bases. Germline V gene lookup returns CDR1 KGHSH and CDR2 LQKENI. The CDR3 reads CASSRLGQASGNTIYF. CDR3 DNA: TGTGCCAGCTCACGACTAGGACAAGCCTCTGGAAACACCATATATTTT.

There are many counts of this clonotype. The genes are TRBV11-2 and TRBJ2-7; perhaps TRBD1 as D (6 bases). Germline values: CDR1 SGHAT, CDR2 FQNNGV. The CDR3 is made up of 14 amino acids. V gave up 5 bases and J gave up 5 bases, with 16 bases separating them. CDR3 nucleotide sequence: TGTGCCAGCAGCCCCATACAGGGTCTGGACGAGCAGTACTTC. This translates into CASSPIQGLDEQYF.

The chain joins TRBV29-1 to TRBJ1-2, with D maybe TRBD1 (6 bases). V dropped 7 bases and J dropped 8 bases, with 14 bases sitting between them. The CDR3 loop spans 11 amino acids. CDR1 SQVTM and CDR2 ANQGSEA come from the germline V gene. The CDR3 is CSDAQGGGYTF. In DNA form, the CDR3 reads TGCAGCGACGCACAGGGAGGAGGCTACACCTTC.

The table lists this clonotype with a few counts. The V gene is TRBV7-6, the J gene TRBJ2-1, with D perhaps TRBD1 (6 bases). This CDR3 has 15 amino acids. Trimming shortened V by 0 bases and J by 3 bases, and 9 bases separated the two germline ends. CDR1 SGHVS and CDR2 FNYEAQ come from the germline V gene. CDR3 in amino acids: CASSLARGLYNEQFF. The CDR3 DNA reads TGTGCCAGCAGCTTAGCCAGGGGTCTCTACAATGAGCAGTTCTTC.

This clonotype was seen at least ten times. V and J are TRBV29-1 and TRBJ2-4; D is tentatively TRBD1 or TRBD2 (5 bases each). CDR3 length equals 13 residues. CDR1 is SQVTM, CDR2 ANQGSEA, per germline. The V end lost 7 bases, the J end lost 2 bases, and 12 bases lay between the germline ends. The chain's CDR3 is CSAGAGTKNIQYF. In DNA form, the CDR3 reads TGCAGCGCTGGGGCCGGGACCAAAAACATTCAGTACTTC.

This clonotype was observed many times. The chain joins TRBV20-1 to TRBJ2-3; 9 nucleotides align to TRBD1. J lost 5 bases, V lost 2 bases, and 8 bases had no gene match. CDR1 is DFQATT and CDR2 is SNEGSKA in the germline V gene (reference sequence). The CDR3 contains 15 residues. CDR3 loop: CSARPGQGWGDTQYF. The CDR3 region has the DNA TGCAGTGCTAGACCGGGACAGGGTTGGGGAGATACGCAGTATTTT.

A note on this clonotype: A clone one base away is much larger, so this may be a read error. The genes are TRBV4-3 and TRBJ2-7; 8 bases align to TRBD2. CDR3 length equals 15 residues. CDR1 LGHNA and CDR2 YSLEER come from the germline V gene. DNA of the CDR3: TGCACCAGCAGCCACGCACTAGCGGACCTCTACGAGCAGTACTTC. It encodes CTSSHALADLYEQYF.

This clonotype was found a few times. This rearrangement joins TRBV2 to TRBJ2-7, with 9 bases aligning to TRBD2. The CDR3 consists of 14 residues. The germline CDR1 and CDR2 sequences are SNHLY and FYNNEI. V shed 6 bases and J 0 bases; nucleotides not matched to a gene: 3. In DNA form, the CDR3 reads TGTGCCAGCAGGAAGCGGGGGGTCTCCTACGAGCAGTACTTC. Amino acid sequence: CASRKRGVSYEQYF.

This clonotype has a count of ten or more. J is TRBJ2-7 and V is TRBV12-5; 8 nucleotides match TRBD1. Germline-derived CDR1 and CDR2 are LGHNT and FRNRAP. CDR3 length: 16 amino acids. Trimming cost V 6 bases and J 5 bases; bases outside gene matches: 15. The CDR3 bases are TGTGCTAGTGGGAAAGGACAGGGCGAAGTATTTCACGAGCAGTACTTC. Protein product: CASGKGQGEVFHEQYF.

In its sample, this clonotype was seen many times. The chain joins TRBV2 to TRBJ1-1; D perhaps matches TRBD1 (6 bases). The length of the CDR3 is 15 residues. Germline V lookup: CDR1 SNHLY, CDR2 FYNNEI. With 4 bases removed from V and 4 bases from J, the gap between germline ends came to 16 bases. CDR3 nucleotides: TGTGCCAGCAGTGTGTTGGGGGGACAAGTCACTGAAGCTTTCTTT. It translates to CASSVLGGQVTEAFF.

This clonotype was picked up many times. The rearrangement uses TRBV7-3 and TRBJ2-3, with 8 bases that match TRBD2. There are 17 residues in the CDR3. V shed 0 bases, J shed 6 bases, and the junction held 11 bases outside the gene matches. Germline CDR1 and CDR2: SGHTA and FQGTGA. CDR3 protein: CASSLTGRSGSVDTQYF. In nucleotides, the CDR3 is TGTGCCAGCAGCTTAACGGGTAGGAGCGGGAGTGTGGATACGCAGTATTTT.

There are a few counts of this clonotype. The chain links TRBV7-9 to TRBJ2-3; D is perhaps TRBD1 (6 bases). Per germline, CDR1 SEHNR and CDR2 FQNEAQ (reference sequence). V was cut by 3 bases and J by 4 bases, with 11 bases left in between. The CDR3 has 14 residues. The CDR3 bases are TGTGCCAGCAGCTTCAAGGGGGATCCAGATACGCAGTATTTT. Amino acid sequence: CASSFKGDPDTQYF.

The CDR3 region has the DNA TGTGCCAGCAGAGGGCCTTATAATTCACCCCTCCACTTT. Translation gives CASRGPYNSPLHF. The chain links TRBV7-6 to TRBJ1-6; D is uncertain. Germline-derived CDR1 and CDR2 are SGHVS and FNYEAQ. Trimming pared 6 bases from V and 4 bases from J, leaving 7 bases between. This CDR3 has 13 amino acids.

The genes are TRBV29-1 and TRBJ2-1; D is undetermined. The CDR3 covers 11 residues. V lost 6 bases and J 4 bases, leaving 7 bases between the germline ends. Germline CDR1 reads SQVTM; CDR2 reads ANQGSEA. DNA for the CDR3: TGCAGCGTGACCTTATACAATGAGCAGTTCTTC. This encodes CSVTLYNEQFF.

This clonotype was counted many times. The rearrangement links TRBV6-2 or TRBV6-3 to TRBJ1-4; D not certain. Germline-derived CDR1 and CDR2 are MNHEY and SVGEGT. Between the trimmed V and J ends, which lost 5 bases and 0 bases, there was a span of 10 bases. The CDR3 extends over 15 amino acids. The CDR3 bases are TGTGCCAGCAGTCCTCACAGCACAACTAATGAAAAACTGTTTTTT. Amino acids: CASSPHSTTNEKLFF.

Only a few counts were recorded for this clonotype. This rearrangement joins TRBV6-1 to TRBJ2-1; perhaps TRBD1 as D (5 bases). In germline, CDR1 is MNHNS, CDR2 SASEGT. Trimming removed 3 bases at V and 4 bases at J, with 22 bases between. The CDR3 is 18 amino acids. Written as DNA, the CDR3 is TGTGCCAGCAGTGAGACCGGGCGTGGGGCGGCGAATTACAATGAGCAGTTCTTC. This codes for CASSETGRGAANYNEQFF.

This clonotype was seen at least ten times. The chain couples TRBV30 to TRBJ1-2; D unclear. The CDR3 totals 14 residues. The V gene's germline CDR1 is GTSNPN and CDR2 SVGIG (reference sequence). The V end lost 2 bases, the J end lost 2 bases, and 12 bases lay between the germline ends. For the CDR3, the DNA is TGTGCCTGGAGTCTGATGGGTTTCAACTATGGCTACACCTTC. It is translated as CAWSLMGFNYGYTF.

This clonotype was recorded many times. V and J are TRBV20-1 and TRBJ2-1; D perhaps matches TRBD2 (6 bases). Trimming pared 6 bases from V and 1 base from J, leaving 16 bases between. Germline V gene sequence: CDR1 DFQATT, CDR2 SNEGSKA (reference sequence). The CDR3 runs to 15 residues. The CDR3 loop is CSAEKSGVSYNEQFF. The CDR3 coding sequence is TGCAGTGCCGAGAAGTCGGGAGTTTCCTACAATGAGCAGTTCTTC.

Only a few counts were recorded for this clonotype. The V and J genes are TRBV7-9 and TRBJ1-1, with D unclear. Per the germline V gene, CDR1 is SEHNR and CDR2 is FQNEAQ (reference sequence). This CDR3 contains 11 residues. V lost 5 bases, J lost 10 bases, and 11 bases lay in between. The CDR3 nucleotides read TGTGCCAGCAGCCTACAAGGGAGAGCTTTCTTT. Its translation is CASSLQGRAFF.

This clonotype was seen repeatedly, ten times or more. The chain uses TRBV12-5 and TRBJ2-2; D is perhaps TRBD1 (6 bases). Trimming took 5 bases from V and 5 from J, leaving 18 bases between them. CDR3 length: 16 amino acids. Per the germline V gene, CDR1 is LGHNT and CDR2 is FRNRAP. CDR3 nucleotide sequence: TGTGCTAGTGGTATCCAAGTCAGGGGAAGTACCGGGGAGCTGTTTTTT. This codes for CASGIQVRGSTGELFF. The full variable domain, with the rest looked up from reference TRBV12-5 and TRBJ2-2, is DARVTQTPRHKVTEMGQEVTMRCQPILGHNTVFWYRQTMMQGLELLAYFRNRAPLDDSGMPKDRFSAEMPDATLATLKIQPSEPRDSAVYFCASGIQVRGSTGELFFGEGSRLTVL.

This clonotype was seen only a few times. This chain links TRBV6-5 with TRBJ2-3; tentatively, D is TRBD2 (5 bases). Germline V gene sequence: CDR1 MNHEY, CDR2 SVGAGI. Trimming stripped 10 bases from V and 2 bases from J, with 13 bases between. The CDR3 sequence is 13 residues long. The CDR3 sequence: CAMRVPYTDTQYF. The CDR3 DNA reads TGTGCCATGCGGGTGCCCTACACAGATACGCAGTATTTT.

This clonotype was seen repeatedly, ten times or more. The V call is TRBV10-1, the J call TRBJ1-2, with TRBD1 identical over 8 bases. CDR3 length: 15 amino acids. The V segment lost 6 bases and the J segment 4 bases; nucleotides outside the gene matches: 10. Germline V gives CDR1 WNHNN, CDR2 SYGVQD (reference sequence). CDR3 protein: CASSGSGQDSYGYTF. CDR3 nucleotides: TGCGCCAGCAGCGGATCGGGACAGGATAGCTATGGCTACACCTTC.

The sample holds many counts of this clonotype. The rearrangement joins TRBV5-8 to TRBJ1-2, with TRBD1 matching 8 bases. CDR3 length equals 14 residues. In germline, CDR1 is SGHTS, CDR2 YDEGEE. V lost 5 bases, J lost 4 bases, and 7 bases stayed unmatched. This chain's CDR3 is CASSGTGLSYGYTF. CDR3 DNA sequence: TGTGCCAGCAGTGGGACAGGCCTTTCCTATGGCTACACCTTC.

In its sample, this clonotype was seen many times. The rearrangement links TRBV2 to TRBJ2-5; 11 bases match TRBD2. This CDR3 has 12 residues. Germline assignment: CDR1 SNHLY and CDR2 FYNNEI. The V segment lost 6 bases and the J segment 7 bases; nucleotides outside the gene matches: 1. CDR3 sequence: CASSGLAGTQYF. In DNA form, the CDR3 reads TGTGCCAGCAGCGGACTAGCGGGGACCCAGTACTTC. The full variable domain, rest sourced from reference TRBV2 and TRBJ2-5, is EPEVTQTPSHQVTQMGQEVILRCVPISNHLYFYWYRQILGQKVEFLVSFYNNEISEKSEIFDDQFSVERPDGSNFTLKIRSTKLEDSAMYFCASSGLAGTQYFGPGTRLLVL.

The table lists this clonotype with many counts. In nucleotides, the CDR3 is TGCAGTGCTAGAGTTCTGGGTCAAGTAGCGGGAGTGATCGAGCAGTACTTC. This encodes CSARVLGQVAGVIEQYF. The chain employs TRBV20-1 and TRBJ2-7; 9 bases match TRBD2. V lost 1 base to trimming and J lost 6 bases; unmatched junction nucleotides: 16. The CDR3 is 17 amino acids. Germline CDR1 and CDR2: DFQATT and SNEGSKA (reference sequence).

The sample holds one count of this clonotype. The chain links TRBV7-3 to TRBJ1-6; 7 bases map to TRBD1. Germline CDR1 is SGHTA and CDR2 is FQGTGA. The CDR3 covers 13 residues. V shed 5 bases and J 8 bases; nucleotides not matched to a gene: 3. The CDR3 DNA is TGTGCCAGCAGCCTCGACAGGGATTCACCCCTCCACTTT. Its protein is CASSLDRDSPLHF.

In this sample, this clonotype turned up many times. The CDR3 reads CASVVEGAGNSGNTIYF. For the CDR3, the DNA is TGTGCCAGCGTGGTGGAGGGGGCTGGAAACTCTGGAAACACCATATATTTT. The chain joins TRBV6-9 to TRBJ1-3; 7 bases fit TRBD1. Germline V lookup: CDR1 MNHGY, CDR2 SVAAGI. The trim removed 8 bases at V and 0 bases at J, leaving 13 bases unmatched. There are 17 residues in the CDR3.